One sample yielded the 5 T cell receptor beta chains listed below, sequenced in a study of blood T cell repertoires in COVID-19. Sequencing used immunoSEQ multiplex PCR; TCRdb keeps in-frame clones, though not all of them. The table lists approximately 61,000 clones, about 86% of them singletons. What was sequenced was peripheral blood. The receptors come from a woman older than 75 with active COVID-19.

There are a few counts of this clone. V usage is TRBV28 and J usage is TRBJ2-7; possible D gene TRBD1, 6 bases. The CDR3 has 15 residues. From germline, CDR1 is MDHEN and CDR2 SYDVKM. The V and J ends lost 3 bases and 2 bases respectively, with 14 bases between them. CDR3 residues: CASSLGQIPTYEQYF. The CDR3 nucleotides read TGTGCCAGCAGTTTGGGACAAATACCGACCTACGAGCAGTACTTC.

This chain connects TRBV28 to TRBJ2-3, with D possibly being TRBD2 (6 bases). Germline V gives CDR1 MDHEN, CDR2 SYDVKM. The CDR3 covers 14 residues. V was cut by 6 bases and J by 2 bases, with 12 bases left in between. CDR3 loop: CASRSGHVTDTQYF. The DNA for the CDR3 is TGTGCCAGCAGAAGCGGGCATGTCACAGATACGCAGTATTTT.

The chain couples TRBV30 to TRBJ1-1; 8 bases are a match to TRBD1. The CDR3 runs 15 residues. V trimming: 1 base; J trimming: 6 bases; junction bases outside the gene matches: 10. Per germline, CDR1 GTSNPN and CDR2 SVGIG (reference sequence). CDR3 nucleotide sequence: TGTGCCTGGAGTGCTAATGGACAGGGCCCATCTGAAGCTTTCTTT. This codes for CAWSANGQGPSEAFF.

The CDR3 reads CASSPAVSGVLPSTDTQYF. The CDR3 nucleotides are TGCGCCAGCAGCCCGGCAGTTAGCGGCGTTTTGCCTAGCACAGATACGCAGTATTTT. The rearrangement joins TRBV5-1 to TRBJ2-3, with D maybe TRBD2 (6 bases). The CDR3 sequence is 19 residues long. V was cut by 4 bases and J by 0 bases, with 24 bases left in between. Germline values: CDR1 SGHRS, CDR2 YFSETQ. The full variable domain, completed using reference TRBV5-1 and TRBJ2-3, is KAGVTQTPRYLIKTRGQQVTLSCSPISGHRSVSWYQQTPGQGLQFLFEYFSETQRNKGNFPGRFSGRQFSNSRSEMNVSTLELGDSALYLCASSPAVSGVLPSTDTQYFGPGTRLTVL.

J is TRBJ2-5 and V is TRBV12-3 or TRBV12-4, with a weak D call TRBD1 (6 bases). The ends were cut back, 5 bases at V and 5 bases at J, with 12 bases in the middle. The CDR3 extends over 13 amino acids. CDR3 nucleotide sequence: TGTGCCAGCAGTAGGGGGTTCTGGGAGACCCAGTACTTC. It specifies CASSRGFWETQYF.